The 22 T cell receptor beta chains listed next were all sequenced from one sample in a study of T-cell reconstitution after alpha-beta-depleted transplantation in children. It was with unique molecular identifiers that the TCRbeta library was prepared. TCRdb itself ran the PCR reads through MiXCR, one entry per CDR3 protein. The sample has just under 350,000 distinct CDR3 sequences, 15% to 20% seen once. Source: PBMCs, mostly from graft donor cells, taken 360 days after TCRalphabeta/CD19-depleted stem cell transplant. These receptors were taken from a male patient between 2 and 10 years old who had a stem cell transplant for acute lymphoblastic leukemia, so the T cells may come from the graft donor.

This clonotype was counted many times. This chain uses TRBV20-1 with TRBJ2-7; D ambiguous. The germline CDR1 and CDR2 sequences are DFQATT and SNEGSKA (reference sequence). With 4 bases removed from V and 4 bases from J, the gap between germline ends came to 11 bases. This CDR3 contains 12 residues. The CDR3 region is CSAIPLLYEQYF. The DNA for the CDR3 is TGCAGTGCTATTCCCCTTTTATACGAGCAGTACTTC.

This clonotype has only a few counts. The genes are TRBV29-1 and TRBJ2-3; 7 nucleotides agree with TRBD1. This CDR3 contains 16 residues. The ends lost 4 bases at V and 2 bases at J; junction bases unmatched: 12. Germline loops: CDR1 SQVTM, CDR2 ANQGSEA. The CDR3 DNA sequence: TGCAGCGTTGGGACTGTGACAGGGCCCCACACAGATACGCAGTATTTT. Translated: CSVGTVTGPHTDTQYF.

This clonotype has ten or more counts. This chain joins TRBV5-1 and TRBJ2-2, with no clear D. CDR1 SGHRS and CDR2 YFSETQ come from the germline V gene. V was shortened by 0 bases and J by 7 bases, with 4 bases between the two germline ends. The CDR3 is 12 amino acids. CDR3 DNA: TGCGCCAGCAGCTTGGTCGACGGGGAGCTGTTTTTT. This translates into CASSLVDGELFF.

The genes are TRBV12-3 or TRBV12-4 and TRBJ1-5; D is undetermined. The CDR3 extends over 13 amino acids. V lost 3 bases and J 2 bases, leaving 5 bases between the germline ends. The CDR3 reads CASSFRRNQPQHF. The CDR3 nucleotides read TGTGCCAGCAGTTTTAGGCGCAATCAGCCCCAGCATTTT.

The CDR3 loop reads CASSGEGGYAQFF. For the CDR3, the DNA is TGTGCCAGCAGCGGGGAAGGGGGATATGCGCAGTTCTTC. This chain uses TRBV9 with TRBJ2-1; TRBD1 is a possible D gene (6 bases). The germline V and J ends were trimmed by 3 bases and 12 bases, with 16 bases remaining between them. CDR1 is SGDLS, CDR2 YYNGEE, per germline. The CDR3 covers 13 residues.

This chain connects TRBV20-1 to TRBJ1-1; D is unresolved. CDR1 DFQATT and CDR2 SNEGSKA come from the germline V gene (reference sequence). V was cut by 0 bases and J by 6 bases, with 17 bases left in between. The length of the CDR3 is 15 residues. CDR3 DNA sequence: TGCAGTGCTAGAGAGTCGACTAGGTTTAACGCTGAAGCTTTCTTT. This translates into CSARESTRFNAEAFF.

CDR3 sequence: CASSLSTRRITDTQYF. DNA of the CDR3: TGTGCCAGCAGCCTGAGTACTAGAAGGATCACAGATACGCAGTATTTT. The genes are TRBV3-1 and TRBJ2-3; possibly TRBD2 for D (5 bases). V lost 4 bases to trimming and J lost 2 bases, with 16 bases between them. Germline CDR1 is LGHDT and CDR2 is YNNKEL (reference sequence). The CDR3 has 16 residues.

The chain couples TRBV6-2 or TRBV6-3 to TRBJ2-2; 7 nucleotides agree with TRBD1. The CDR3 sequence is 17 residues long. Germline V gene data show CDR1 as MNHEY and CDR2 as SVGEGT. V lost 5 bases and J lost 7; bases outside the gene matches: 16. Written as DNA, the CDR3 is TGTGCCAGCAGTACCCACAAGGGGACAGCCAAGGGCGGGGAGCTGTTTTTT. Protein sequence: CASSTHKGTAKGGELFF.

The J gene is TRBJ2-3, the V gene TRBV20-1; unclear D gene. There are 15 residues in the CDR3. Trimming cost V 1 base and J 0 bases, with 11 bases left between them. The germline V gene encodes CDR1 DFQATT and CDR2 SNEGSKA (reference sequence). CDR3 sequence reads: CSARGSRFSTDTQYF. CDR3 DNA sequence: TGCAGTGCTAGAGGGAGTCGGTTCAGCACAGATACGCAGTATTTT.

The J gene is TRBJ2-1, the V gene TRBV4-3; D is perhaps TRBD1 (7 bases). Germline-derived CDR1 and CDR2 are LGHNA and YSLEER. The CDR3 sequence is 17 residues long. The V gene lost 0 bases and the J gene lost 6 bases, with 18 bases spanning the gap. CDR3 sequence reads: CASSQDRAGGFLNEQFF. The CDR3 coding sequence is TGCGCCAGCAGCCAAGATCGGGCAGGGGGGTTCCTCAATGAGCAGTTCTTC.

V gene TRBV20-1 combines with J gene TRBJ2-5; D not certain. Trimming removed 3 bases from V and 4 bases from J, with 12 bases in between. The CDR3 runs 13 residues. CDR1 and CDR2 from the germline V gene are DFQATT and SNEGSKA (reference sequence). CDR3 sequence: CSARLPRRETQYF. In nucleotides, the CDR3 is TGCAGTGCTAGGCTTCCGCGTCGAGAGACCCAGTACTTC.

The rearrangement joins TRBV6-2 or TRBV6-3 to TRBJ2-2; D gene unclear. This CDR3 region has 15 residues. V lost 0 bases and J 6 bases, leaving 11 bases between the germline ends. Germline values: CDR1 MNHEY, CDR2 SVGEGT. CDR3 bases: TGTGCCAGCAGTTACTCTCTGGGCGTCCCCGGGGAGCTGTTTTTT. Residues: CASSYSLGVPGELFF.

This clonotype was recorded many times. The chain has TRBV20-1 and TRBJ2-3; 7 bases fit TRBD1. The V gene's germline CDR1 is DFQATT and CDR2 SNEGSKA (reference sequence). The CDR3 length is 16 residues. The V gene end was trimmed by 3 bases and the J gene end by 1 base; junction bases not matched to a gene: 10. The CDR3 spells CSARGQRLSGTDTQYF. Written as DNA, the CDR3 is TGCAGTGCTAGGGGACAGAGGTTAAGCGGCACAGATACGCAGTATTTT.

The chain recombines TRBV20-1 with TRBJ2-7; the match to TRBD2 covers 8 bases. The CDR3 has 16 amino acids. The J segment lost 3 bases and the V segment lost 5 bases, leaving 15 bases of the junction unmatched. The germline CDR1 and CDR2 sequences are DFQATT and SNEGSKA (reference sequence). CDR3 in DNA: TGCAGTGCTCTTCTAGCGGGTTCTTTTCTAGGCTACGAGCAGTACTTC. Translating gives CSALLAGSFLGYEQYF.

This clonotype has ten or more counts. This chain joins TRBV20-1 and TRBJ2-2; TRBD1 might be the D (6 bases). The CDR3 contains 12 residues. Germline CDR1 and CDR2: DFQATT and SNEGSKA (reference sequence). The germline V and J ends were trimmed by 7 bases and 3 bases, with 9 bases remaining between them. In DNA form, the CDR3 reads TGCAGTGGCCCAGGGGACACCGGGGAGCTGTTTTTT. This translates into CSGPGDTGELFF.

The V and J genes are TRBV30 and TRBJ2-7; no definite D call. In germline, CDR1 is GTSNPN, CDR2 SVGIG (reference sequence). V lost 4 bases and J 0 bases, leaving 13 bases between the germline ends. This CDR3 has 14 residues. CDR3 in amino acids: CAWKWQARSYEQYF. Written as DNA, the CDR3 is TGTGCCTGGAAGTGGCAGGCACGCTCCTACGAGCAGTACTTC. Full variable domain (outside the CDR3, taken from reference TRBV30 and TRBJ2-7): SQTIHQWPATLVQPVGSPLSLECTVEGTSNPNLYWYRQAAGRGLQLLFYSVGIGQISSEVPQNLSASRPQDRQFILSSKKLLLSDSGFYLCAWKWQARSYEQYFGPGTRLTVT.

This clonotype was observed at least ten times. The chain employs TRBV4-1 and TRBJ2-5; D gene unclear. Between the trimmed V and J ends, which lost 0 bases and 0 bases, there was a span of 5 bases. CDR3 length: 14 residues. CDR1 is MGHRA, CDR2 YSYEKL, per germline. The CDR3 DNA reads as TGCGCCAGCAGCCAAGAAGGGTACCAAGAGACCCAGTACTTC. This translates into CASSQEGYQETQYF.

Many counts were recorded for this clonotype. The DNA of the CDR3 is TGTGCCAGCCTCTGGAGGGCCCCAACCACAGATACGCAGTATTTT. Its translation: CASLWRAPTTDTQYF. This chain connects TRBV12-3 or TRBV12-4 to TRBJ2-3; weak D call: TRBD2 (6 bases). CDR3 length: 15 residues. Trimming cost V 8 bases and J 2 bases, with 17 bases left between them.

The V gene is TRBV5-5, the J gene TRBJ1-5; 10 nucleotides match TRBD1. Germline CDR1 and CDR2: SGHKS and YYEKEE (reference sequence). This CDR3 comprises 17 residues. The V and J ends lost 1 base and 2 bases, in that order; junction bases with no gene match: 6. CDR3 region: CASSLSGGTGGNQPQHF. The CDR3, as DNA: TGTGCCAGCAGCTTGAGTGGGGGGACAGGGGGCAATCAGCCCCAGCATTTT.

This clonotype was seen a handful of times. The chain employs TRBV2 and TRBJ1-6, with unresolved D. Germline CDR1 reads SNHLY; CDR2 reads FYNNEI. The CDR3 contains 12 residues. V dropped 7 bases and J dropped 7 bases, with 8 bases sitting between them. The CDR3 nucleotides are TGTGCCAGCAACTCAAGGAATTCACCCCTCCACTTT. Its protein is CASNSRNSPLHF.

This clonotype was found a few times. The gene calls are TRBV4-3 and TRBJ2-1; 9 nucleotides agree with TRBD2. Looked up from germline, CDR1 is LGHNA and CDR2 is YSLEER. V trimming: 1 base; J trimming: 8 bases; junction bases outside the gene matches: 6. This CDR3 spans 15 amino acids. The CDR3 DNA reads as TGCGCCAGCAGCCAAGGACTAGCGGTGGCCGATGAGCAGTTCTTC. Encoded protein: CASSQGLAVADEQFF.

There are a few counts of this clonotype. V is TRBV7-9 and J is TRBJ2-3; possibly TRBD1 or TRBD2 for D (5 bases each). The CDR3 spans 17 residues. Trimming cost V 5 bases and J 3 bases, with 21 bases left between them. The germline V gene encodes CDR1 SEHNR and CDR2 FQNEAQ (reference sequence). The CDR3: CASSPRLRGARTDTQYF. The CDR3 DNA is TGTGCCAGCAGCCCCCGCTTGAGGGGAGCTAGGACAGATACGCAGTATTTT. Looking up the rest from reference TRBV7-9 and TRBJ2-3 gives the full variable domain: DTGVSQNPRHKITKRGQNVTFRCDPISEHNRLYWYRQTLGQGPEFLTYFQNEAQLEKSRLLSDRFSAERPKGSFSTLEIQRTEQGDSAMYLCASSPRLRGARTDTQYFGPGTRLTVL.